This TCR beta chain emerged from a study of regulatory T cells in long-lasting Graves disease. The CDR3 extends over 13 amino acids. The V end was cut by 4 bases, the J end by 0 bases, with 6 bases between. CDR1 is SGHTA and CDR2 is FQGTGA in the germline V gene. Time point meaning: newly diagnosed GD, antithyroid drugs for less than 3 months. With RNA extracted from PBMCs as input, the TCR library was made. Graves' disease diagnoses followed American Thyroid Association guidelines. This clonotype was counted ten times or more. The antigen is unknown. Whole-study findings and limits: Owing to a sample size that was small, accuracy may have been reduced.

The TCR beta library used iRepertoire HTBI primers with Arm-PCR amplification of CDR3. Using its own MiXCR run on the multiplex PCR reads, TCRdb lists one record per CDR3 protein. The sample includes about 380,000 distinct CDR3 sequences, 15% to 17% of them seen just once. This receptor was identified in a female donor with Graves disease. The sample in question was peripheral blood mononuclear cells (PBMCs), obtained at new diagnosis, from a patient treated with antithyroid drugs. This sequence joins TRBV7-3 and TRBJ1-1; D call uncertain. The CDR3 loop reads CASSSEMNTEAFF. In DNA, the CDR3 is TGTGCCAGCAGCTCAGAGATGAACACTGAAGCTTTCTTT.